The rows below give T cell receptor beta chains drawn from one sample of a study of T cells in Graves' hyperthyroidism and ophthalmopathy. TCRdb independently ran MiXCR on the multiplex PCR reads; one entry per CDR3 protein. The table includes approximately 720,000 distinct CDR3 sequences, roughly a sixth detected once. The sequencing input was blood. These receptors were collected from a woman between 50 and 59 years old with Graves' hyperthyroidism that later progressed to Graves' ophthalmopathy. The CDR3 runs from the conserved cysteine through the conserved F or W. Each record gives: CDR3 protein, CDR3 DNA, J gene, V gene, clone size, D gene. The D gene is left open where the match is weak. Size is stated for part of the rows, as once, few or many counts, or as a class when the clone is expanded.

CSVEAKGLGVYEQYF | TGCAGCGTTGAAGCTAAGGGGTTAGGAGTGTACGAGCAGTACTTC | TRBJ2-7 | TRBV29-1 | few | -
CASSLGGAKSFF | TGTGCCAGCAGCCTAGGGGGGGCGAAATCTTTCTTT | TRBJ1-1 | TRBV5-6 | - | -
CASSPLVSEKLFF | TGTGCCAGCTCACCACTTGTGAGTGAAAAACTGTTTTTT | TRBJ1-4 | TRBV18 | many | -
CASSWRAGGVYHGYTF | TGTGCCAGCAGCTGGCGAGCGGGTGGAGTTTATCATGGCTACACCTTC | TRBJ1-2 | TRBV5-4 | - | -
CASSYRQIAKNIQYF | TGTGCCAGCAGTTACAGACAGATAGCCAAAAACATTCAGTACTTC | TRBJ2-4 | TRBV6-5 | few | -
CALNTEAFF | TGTGCCTTAAACACTGAAGCTTTCTTT | TRBJ1-1 | TRBV30 | - | -
CASSLLPRSYNEQFF | TGTGCCAGCAGCCTACTTCCTCGCTCCTACAATGAGCAGTTCTTC | TRBJ2-1 | TRBV27 | - | -
CASSPGRTSSYNSPLHF | TGTGCCAGCTCACCCGGACGGACGAGCTCCTATAATTCACCCCTCCACTTT | TRBJ1-6 | TRBV18 | few | -
CASSLGGHYNEQFF | TGTGCCAGCAGCTTAGGTGGACACTACAATGAGCAGTTCTTC | TRBJ2-1 | TRBV7-3 | - | -
CASSQDSRRGGIQYF | TGTGCCAGCAGCCAAGATTCGAGGCGAGGTGGCATTCAGTACTTC | TRBJ2-4 | TRBV3-1 | - | -
CSARARGATSNQPQHF | TGCAGTGCTAGAGCTCGGGGGGCAACATCAAATCAGCCCCAGCATTTT | TRBJ1-5 | TRBV20-1 | once | -
CASSAQWGQGMGGSGANVLTF | TGTGCCAGCAGTGCCCAGTGGGGACAGGGAATGGGGGGATCTGGGGCCAACGTCCTGACTTTC | TRBJ2-6 | TRBV25-1 | - | TRBD1
CASSPLQAPMNTGELFF | TGTGCCAGCTCACCACTCCAAGCGCCCATGAACACCGGGGAGCTGTTTTTT | TRBJ2-2 | TRBV18 | - | -
CASSPKTVQPQHF | TGTGCCAGCAGTCCTAAGACGGTGCAGCCCCAGCATTTT | TRBJ1-5 | TRBV28 | - | -
CASSQETGGLGNQPQHF | TGTGCCAGCAGCCAAGAGACAGGGGGCCTCGGCAATCAGCCCCAGCATTTT | TRBJ1-5 | TRBV4-2 | - | TRBD1
CASSTPLGQPYEQYF | TGTGCCAGCTCAACTCCCCTTGGGCAGCCCTACGAGCAGTACTTC | TRBJ2-7 | TRBV18 | few | -
CSALGRTDTQYF | TGCAGTGCTTTGGGCCGCACAGATACGCAGTATTTT | TRBJ2-3 | TRBV20-1 | many | -
CAWSGQGAGELFF | TGTGCCTGGAGTGGACAGGGGGCCGGGGAGCTGTTTTTT | TRBJ2-2 | TRBV30 | - | TRBD1